The clone carrying this TCR beta chain was detected many times. Its antigen remains unknown. After removal of 6 bases from V and 8 bases from J, the junction contained 8 bases not matched to a gene. This CDR3 has 14 residues. The data originate from a study of T-cell reconstitution after alpha-beta-depleted transplantation in children. Unique molecular identifiers tagged the TCRbeta library. TCRdb re-derived calls from the PCR reads in MiXCR, one entry per CDR3 protein. The sample has 600,000 to 800,000 distinct CDR3 sequences, roughly 13% seen once. Study-wide results and limits: Alpha-beta T cells present about two months after transplant were reported to originate from several hundred expanded graft clones. Fresh T-cell production supplied most of the T-cell counts and diversity seen one year after transplant.

The chain joins TRBV12-3 or TRBV12-4 to TRBJ1-4, with 8 positions matching TRBD1. The sequences come from PBMCs, collected before TCRalphabeta/CD19-depleted stem cell transplant. This receptor was taken from a girl aged 2-15 years with congenital amegakaryocytic thrombocytopenia, due to receive a stem cell transplant. The CDR3 sequence: CASRDDRGVEKLFF. Written as DNA, the CDR3 is TGTGCCAGCAGAGACGACAGGGGCGTCGAAAAACTGTTTTTT.